The 8 T cell receptor beta chains given below trace back to one sample, sequenced in a study of blood T cell repertoires in COVID-19. Sequenced by immunoSEQ multiplex PCR; TCRdb stores in-frame clones only, minus some. The top ten clones hold approximately 5.4% of a sample with 200,000 or so clones, roughly four fifths of them seen once. Specimen: peripheral blood. The receptors originated from a young woman with acute or convalescent COVID-19.

J is TRBJ2-1 and V is TRBV24-1; D may be TRBD2 (7 bases). V was clipped by 10 bases and J by 10 bases, with 13 bases between them. The CDR3 runs 11 residues. The V gene's germline CDR1 is KGHDR and CDR2 SFDVKD. CDR3 nucleotide sequence: TGTGCCACTGAACGGGGGGCGGAGCAGTTCTTC. Residues: CATERGAEQFF.

The chain combines TRBV20-1 with TRBJ2-5; D may be TRBD2 (6 bases). CDR3 length: 11 residues. Germline V CDR1 and CDR2: DFQATT, SNEGSKA (reference sequence). Deletions cut 6 bases from V and 5 bases from J, with 10 bases between. The CDR3 here is CSARLVETQYF. The CDR3 DNA is TGCAGTGCAAGACTAGTGGAGACCCAGTACTTC.

The V call is TRBV27, the J call TRBJ1-3; D is unresolved. V was shortened by 1 base and J by 4 bases, with 8 bases between the two germline ends. The CDR3 length is 14 residues. Germline assignment: CDR1 MNHEY and CDR2 SMNVEV (reference sequence). CDR3: CASSLYRGGNTIYF. The CDR3 DNA reads as TGTGCCAGCAGTTTATACCGCGGCGGAAACACCATATATTTT.

This clone was seen once. V and J are TRBV28 and TRBJ2-7, with TRBD2 identical over 7 bases. V trimming: 7 bases; J trimming: 6 bases; junction bases outside the gene matches: 9. Looked up from germline, CDR1 is MDHEN and CDR2 is SYDVKM. The CDR3 contains 13 residues. Here the CDR3 DNA reads TGTGCCAGCACCTCAGGGAGGGGTAGCGAGCAGTACTTC. Translated: CASTSGRGSEQYF.

The gene calls are TRBV5-5 and TRBJ1-1; no clear D gene. In germline, CDR1 is SGHKS, CDR2 YYEKEE (reference sequence). The length of the CDR3 is 16 residues. V was trimmed by 1 base and J by 0 bases, leaving 13 bases between them. CDR3 residues: CASSLLPGSMNTEAFF. Written as DNA, the CDR3 is TGTGCCAGCAGCTTGTTACCGGGTTCTATGAACACTGAAGCTTTCTTT.

CDR3: CASSQVGGVGQPQHF. The CDR3 nucleotides read TGTGCCAGCAGTCAGGTGGGAGGGGTAGGGCAGCCCCAGCATTTT. This sequence joins TRBV27 and TRBJ1-5, with D possibly matching TRBD1 (5 bases). V was clipped by 5 bases and J by 7 bases, with 18 bases between them. The germline gives CDR1 MNHEY, CDR2 SMNVEV (reference sequence). The CDR3 spans 15 residues.

The CDR3 region has the DNA TGTGCCAGCAGTATAGACAGGGACACTGAAGCTTTCTTT. It yields the protein CASSIDRDTEAFF. This chain links TRBV7-8 with TRBJ1-1; the match to TRBD1 covers 7 bases. Germline V gene data show CDR1 as SGHVS and CDR2 as FQNEAQ. This CDR3 region has 13 residues. The V segment lost 6 bases and the J segment 3 bases; nucleotides outside the gene matches: 4.

This clone appeared a few times. V and J are TRBV6-4 and TRBJ2-2; 7 nucleotides agree with TRBD1. V lost 4 bases, J lost 8 bases, and 7 bases stayed unmatched. This CDR3 has 14 amino acids. CDR1 and CDR2 (germline): MRHNA, SNTAGT. DNA for the CDR3: TGTGCCAGCAGTGCGGGACAGTCAGCGGGGGAGCTGTTTTTT. Its protein product is CASSAGQSAGELFF.